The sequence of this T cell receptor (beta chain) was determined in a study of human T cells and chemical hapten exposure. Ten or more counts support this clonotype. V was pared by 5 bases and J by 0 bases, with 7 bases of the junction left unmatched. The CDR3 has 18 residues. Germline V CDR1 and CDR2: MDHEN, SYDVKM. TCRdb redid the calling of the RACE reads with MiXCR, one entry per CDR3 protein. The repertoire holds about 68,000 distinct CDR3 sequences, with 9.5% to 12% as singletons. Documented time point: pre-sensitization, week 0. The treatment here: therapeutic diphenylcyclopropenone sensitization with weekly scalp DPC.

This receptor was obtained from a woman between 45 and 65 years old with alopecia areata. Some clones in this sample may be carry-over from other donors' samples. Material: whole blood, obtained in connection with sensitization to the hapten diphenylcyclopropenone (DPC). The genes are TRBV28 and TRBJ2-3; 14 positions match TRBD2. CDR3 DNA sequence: TGTGCCAGCAGTATCCTCAGGACTAGCGGGAGGAGCACAGATACGCAGTATTTT. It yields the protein CASSILRTSGRSTDTQYF. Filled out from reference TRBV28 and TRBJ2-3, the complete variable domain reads DVKVTQSSRYLVKRTGEKVFLECVQDMDHENMFWYRQDPGLGLRLIYFSYDVKMKEKGDIPEGYSVSREKKERFSLILESASTNQTSMYLCASSILRTSGRSTDTQYFGPGTRLTVL.